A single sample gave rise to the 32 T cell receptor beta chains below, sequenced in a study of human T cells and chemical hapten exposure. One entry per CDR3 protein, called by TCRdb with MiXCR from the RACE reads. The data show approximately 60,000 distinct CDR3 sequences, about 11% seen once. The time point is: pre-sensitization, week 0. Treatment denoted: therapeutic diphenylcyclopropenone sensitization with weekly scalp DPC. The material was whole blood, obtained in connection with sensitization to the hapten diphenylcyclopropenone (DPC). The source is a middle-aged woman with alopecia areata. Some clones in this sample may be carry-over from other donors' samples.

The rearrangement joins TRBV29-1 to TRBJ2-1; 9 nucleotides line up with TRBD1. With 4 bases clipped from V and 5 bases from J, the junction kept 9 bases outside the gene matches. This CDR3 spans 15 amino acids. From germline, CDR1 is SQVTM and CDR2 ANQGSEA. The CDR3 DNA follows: TGCAGCGTTGTGTCCCGGGACAGGGATCACAATGAGCAGTTCTTC. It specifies CSVVSRDRDHNEQFF.

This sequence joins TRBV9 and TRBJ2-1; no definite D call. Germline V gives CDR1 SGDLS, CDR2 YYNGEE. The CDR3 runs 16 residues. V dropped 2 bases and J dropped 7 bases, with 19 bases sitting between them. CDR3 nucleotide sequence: TGTGCCAGCAGCGTTCCACCCCGGGCCTCCCTAAATGAGCAGTTCTTC. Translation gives CASSVPPRASLNEQFF.

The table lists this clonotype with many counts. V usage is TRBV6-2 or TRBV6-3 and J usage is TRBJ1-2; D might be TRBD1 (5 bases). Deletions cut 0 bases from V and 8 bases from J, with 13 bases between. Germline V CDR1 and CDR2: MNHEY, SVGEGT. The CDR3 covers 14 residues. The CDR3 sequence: CASSYSSRAGGYTF. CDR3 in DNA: TGTGCCAGCAGTTACTCTTCTCGGGCAGGGGGCTACACCTTC.

The CDR3 DNA is TGCAGCGCAACCTGGGACAGGGGGCGGGGAGGCTACACCTTC. Its translation: CSATWDRGRGGYTF. The J gene is TRBJ1-2, the V gene TRBV29-1; the match to TRBD1 covers 12 bases. V was clipped by 7 bases and J by 8 bases; unmatched bases: 11. Germline CDR1 and CDR2: SQVTM and ANQGSEA. The CDR3 runs 14 residues. The full variable domain, rest sourced from reference TRBV29-1 and TRBJ1-2, is SAVISQKPSRDICQRGTSLTIQCQVDSQVTMMFWYRQQPGQSLTLIATANQGSEATYESGFVIDKFPISRPNLTFSTLTVSNMSPEDSSIYLCSATWDRGRGGYTFGSGTRLTVV.

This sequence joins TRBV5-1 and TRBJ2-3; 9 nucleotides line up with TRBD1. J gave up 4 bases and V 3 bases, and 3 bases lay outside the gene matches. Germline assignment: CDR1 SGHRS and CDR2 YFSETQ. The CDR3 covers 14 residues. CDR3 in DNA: TGCGCCAGCAGCTCACAGGGGGCCGCAGATACGCAGTATTTT. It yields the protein CASSSQGAADTQYF. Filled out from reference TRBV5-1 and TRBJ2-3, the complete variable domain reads KAGVTQTPRYLIKTRGQQVTLSCSPISGHRSVSWYQQTPGQGLQFLFEYFSETQRNKGNFPGRFSGRQFSNSRSEMNVSTLELGDSALYLCASSSQGAADTQYFGPGTRLTVL.

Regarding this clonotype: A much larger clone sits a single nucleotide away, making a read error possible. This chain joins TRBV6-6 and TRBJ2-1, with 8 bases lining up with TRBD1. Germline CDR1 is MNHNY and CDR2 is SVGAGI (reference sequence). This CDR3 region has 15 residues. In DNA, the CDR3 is TGTGCCAGCAGCCCGGACAGGGCATCCTACGATGAGCAGTTCTTC. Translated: CASSPDRASYDEQFF.

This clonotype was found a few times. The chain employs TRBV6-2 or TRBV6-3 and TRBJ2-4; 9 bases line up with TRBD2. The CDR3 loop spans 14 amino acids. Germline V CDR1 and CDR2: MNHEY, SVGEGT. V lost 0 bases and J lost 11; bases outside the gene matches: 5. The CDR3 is CASSYSTSGPLQYF. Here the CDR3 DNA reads TGTGCCAGCAGTTACTCGACTAGCGGTCCACTTCAGTACTTC.

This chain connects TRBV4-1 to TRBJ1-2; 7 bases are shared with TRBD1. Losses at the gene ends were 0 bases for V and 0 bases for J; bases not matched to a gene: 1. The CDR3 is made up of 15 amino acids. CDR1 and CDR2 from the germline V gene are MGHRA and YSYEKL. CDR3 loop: CASSQETGANYGYTF. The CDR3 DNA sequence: TGCGCCAGCAGCCAAGAAACAGGGGCTAACTATGGCTACACCTTC.

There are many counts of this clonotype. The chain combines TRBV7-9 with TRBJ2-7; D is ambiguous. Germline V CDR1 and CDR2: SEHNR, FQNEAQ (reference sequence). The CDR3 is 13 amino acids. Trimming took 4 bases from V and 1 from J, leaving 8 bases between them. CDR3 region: CASSSKVSYEQYF. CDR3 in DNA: TGTGCCAGCAGCTCAAAAGTTTCCTACGAGCAGTACTTC.

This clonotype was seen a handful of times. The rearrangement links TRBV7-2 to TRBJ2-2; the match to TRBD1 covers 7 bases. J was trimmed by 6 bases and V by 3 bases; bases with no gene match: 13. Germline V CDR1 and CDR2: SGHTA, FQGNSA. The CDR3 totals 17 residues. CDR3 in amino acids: CASSFGLTGTNPGELFF. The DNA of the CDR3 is TGTGCCAGCAGCTTTGGGTTGACAGGGACGAATCCCGGGGAGCTGTTTTTT.

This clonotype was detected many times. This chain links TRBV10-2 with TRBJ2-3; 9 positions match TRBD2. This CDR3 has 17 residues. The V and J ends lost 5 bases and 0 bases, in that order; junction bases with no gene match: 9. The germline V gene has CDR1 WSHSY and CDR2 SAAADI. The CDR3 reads CASSTTSGPLSTDTQYF. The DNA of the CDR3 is TGCGCCAGCAGTACCACTAGCGGGCCGTTAAGCACAGATACGCAGTATTTT.

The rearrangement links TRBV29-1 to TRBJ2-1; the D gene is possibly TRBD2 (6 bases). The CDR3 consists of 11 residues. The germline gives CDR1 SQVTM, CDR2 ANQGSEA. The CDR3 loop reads CSQSGYHEQFF. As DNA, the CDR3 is TGCAGTCAAAGCGGGTACCATGAGCAGTTCTTC.

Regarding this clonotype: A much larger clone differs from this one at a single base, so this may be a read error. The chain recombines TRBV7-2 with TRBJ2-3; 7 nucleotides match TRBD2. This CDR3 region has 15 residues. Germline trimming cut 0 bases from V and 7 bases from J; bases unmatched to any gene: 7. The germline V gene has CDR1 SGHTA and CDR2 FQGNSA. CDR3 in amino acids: CASSLAGGSRNTQYF. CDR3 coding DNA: TGTGCCAGCAGCTTAGCGGGGGGGTCGAGGAATACGCAGTATTTT. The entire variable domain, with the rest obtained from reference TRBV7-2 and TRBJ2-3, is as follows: GAGVSQSPSNKVTEKGKDVELRCDPISGHTALYWYRQSLGQGLEFLIYFQGNSAPDKSGLPSDRFSAERTGGSVSTLTIQRTQQEDSAVYLCASSLAGGSRNTQYFGPGTRLTVL.

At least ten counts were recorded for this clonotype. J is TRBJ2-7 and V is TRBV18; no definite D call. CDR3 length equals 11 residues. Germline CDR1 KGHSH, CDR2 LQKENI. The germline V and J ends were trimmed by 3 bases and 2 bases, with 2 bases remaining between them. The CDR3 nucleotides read TGTGCCAGCTCACCTGCCTACGAGCAGTACTTC. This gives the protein CASSPAYEQYF.

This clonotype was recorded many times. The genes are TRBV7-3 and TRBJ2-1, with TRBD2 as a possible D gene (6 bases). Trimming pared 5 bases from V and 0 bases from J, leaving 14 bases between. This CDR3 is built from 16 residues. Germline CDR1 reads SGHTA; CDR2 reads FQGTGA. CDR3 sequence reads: CASSPPGLSSYNEQFF. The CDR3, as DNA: TGTGCCAGCAGCCCACCGGGACTGAGCTCCTACAATGAGCAGTTCTTC.

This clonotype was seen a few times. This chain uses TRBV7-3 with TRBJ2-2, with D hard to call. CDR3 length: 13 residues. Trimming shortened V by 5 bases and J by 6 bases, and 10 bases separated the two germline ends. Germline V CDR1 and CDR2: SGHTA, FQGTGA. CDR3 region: CASSPSLAGELFF. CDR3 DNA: TGTGCCAGCAGCCCAAGCCTAGCCGGGGAGCTGTTTTTT.

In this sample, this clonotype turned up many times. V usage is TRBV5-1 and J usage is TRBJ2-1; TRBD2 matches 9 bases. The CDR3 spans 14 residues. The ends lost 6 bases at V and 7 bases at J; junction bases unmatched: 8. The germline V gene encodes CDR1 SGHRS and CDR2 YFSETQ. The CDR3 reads CASNSGSFGNEQFF. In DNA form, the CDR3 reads TGCGCCAGCAATAGCGGGAGCTTCGGGAATGAGCAGTTCTTC.

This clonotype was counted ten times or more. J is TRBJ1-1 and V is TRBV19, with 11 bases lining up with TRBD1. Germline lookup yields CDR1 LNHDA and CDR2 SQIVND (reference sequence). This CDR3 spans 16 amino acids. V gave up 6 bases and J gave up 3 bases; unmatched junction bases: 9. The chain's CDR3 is CASRKDGQGAYTEAFF. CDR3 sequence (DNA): TGTGCCAGTAGAAAAGACGGACAGGGGGCTTACACTGAAGCTTTCTTT.

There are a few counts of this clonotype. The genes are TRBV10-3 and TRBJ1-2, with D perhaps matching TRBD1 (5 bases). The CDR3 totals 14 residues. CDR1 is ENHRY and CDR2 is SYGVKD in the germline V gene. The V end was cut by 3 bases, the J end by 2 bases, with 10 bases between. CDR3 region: CAISESPGNYGYTF. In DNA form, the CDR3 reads TGTGCCATCAGTGAATCCCCAGGGAACTATGGCTACACCTTC.

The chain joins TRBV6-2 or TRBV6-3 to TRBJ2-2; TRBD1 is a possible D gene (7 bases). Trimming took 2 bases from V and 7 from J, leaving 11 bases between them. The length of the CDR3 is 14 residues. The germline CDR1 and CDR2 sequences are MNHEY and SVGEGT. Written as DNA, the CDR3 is TGTGCCAGCAGTTACCGACAGGGAGGCGGGGAGCTGTTTTTT. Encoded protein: CASSYRQGGGELFF.

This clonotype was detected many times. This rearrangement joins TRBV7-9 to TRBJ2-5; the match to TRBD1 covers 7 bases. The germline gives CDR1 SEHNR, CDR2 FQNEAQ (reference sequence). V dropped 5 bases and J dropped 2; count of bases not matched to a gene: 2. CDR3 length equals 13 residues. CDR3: CASSRTGQETQYF. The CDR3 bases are TGTGCCAGCAGCCGGACAGGTCAAGAGACCCAGTACTTC.

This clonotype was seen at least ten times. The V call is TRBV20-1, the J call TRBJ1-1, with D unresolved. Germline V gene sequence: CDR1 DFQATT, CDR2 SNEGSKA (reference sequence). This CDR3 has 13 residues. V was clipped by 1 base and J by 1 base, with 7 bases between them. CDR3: CSARVSENTEAFF. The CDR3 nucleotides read TGCAGTGCTAGAGTATCGGAGAACACTGAAGCTTTCTTT.

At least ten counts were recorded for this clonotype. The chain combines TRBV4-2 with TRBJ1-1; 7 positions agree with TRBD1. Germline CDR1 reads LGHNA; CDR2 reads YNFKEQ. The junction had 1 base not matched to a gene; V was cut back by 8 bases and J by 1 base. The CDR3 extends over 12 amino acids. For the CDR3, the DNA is TGTGCCAGCGGGACAGCGAACACTGAAGCTTTCTTT. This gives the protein CASGTANTEAFF.

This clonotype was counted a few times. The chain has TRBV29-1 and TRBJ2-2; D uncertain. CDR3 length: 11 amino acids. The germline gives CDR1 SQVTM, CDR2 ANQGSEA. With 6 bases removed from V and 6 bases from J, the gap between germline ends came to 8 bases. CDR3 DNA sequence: TGCAGCGTAATGGGGTCCGGGGAGCTGTTTTTT. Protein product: CSVMGSGELFF.

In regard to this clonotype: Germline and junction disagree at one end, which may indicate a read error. In DNA form, the CDR3 reads TGTGCCAGCTCGCCACTAGGAGATACGCAGTATTTT. Translation: CASSPLGDTQYF. The gene calls are TRBV18 and TRBJ2-3; possible D gene TRBD2, 5 bases. The CDR3 runs 12 residues. CDR1 and CDR2 (germline): KGHSH, LQKENI.

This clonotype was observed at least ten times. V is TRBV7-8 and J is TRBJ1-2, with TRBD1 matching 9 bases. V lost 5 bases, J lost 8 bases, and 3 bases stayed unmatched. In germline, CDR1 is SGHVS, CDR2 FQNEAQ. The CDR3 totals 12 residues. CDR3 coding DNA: TGTGCCAGCAGCCCGGACAGGGGAGGCTACACCTTC. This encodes CASSPDRGGYTF.

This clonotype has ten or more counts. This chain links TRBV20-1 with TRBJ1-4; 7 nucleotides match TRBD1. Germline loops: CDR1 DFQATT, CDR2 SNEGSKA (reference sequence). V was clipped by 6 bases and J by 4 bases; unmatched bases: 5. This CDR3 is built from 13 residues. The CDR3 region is CSALRGINEKLFF. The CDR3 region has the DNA TGCAGTGCCCTCAGGGGGATTAATGAAAAACTGTTTTTT.

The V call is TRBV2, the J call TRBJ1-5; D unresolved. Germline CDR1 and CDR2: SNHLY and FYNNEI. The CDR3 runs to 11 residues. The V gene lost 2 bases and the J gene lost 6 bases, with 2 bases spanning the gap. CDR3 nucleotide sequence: TGTGCCAGCAGTGAAAGTCAGCCCCAGCATTTT. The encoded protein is CASSESQPQHF.

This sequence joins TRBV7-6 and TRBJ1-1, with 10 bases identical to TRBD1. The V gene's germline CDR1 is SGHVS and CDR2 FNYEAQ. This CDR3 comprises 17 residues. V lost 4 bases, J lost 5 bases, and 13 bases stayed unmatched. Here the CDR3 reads CASSSILGQGEWTEAFF. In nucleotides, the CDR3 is TGTGCCAGCAGCTCGATCCTAGGACAGGGGGAGTGGACTGAAGCTTTCTTT. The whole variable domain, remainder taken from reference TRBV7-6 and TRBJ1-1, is GAGVSQSPRYKVTKRGQDVALRCDPISGHVSLYWYRQALGQGPEFLTYFNYEAQQDKSGLPNDRFSAERPEGSISTLTIQRTEQRDSAMYRCASSSILGQGEWTEAFFGQGTRLTVV.

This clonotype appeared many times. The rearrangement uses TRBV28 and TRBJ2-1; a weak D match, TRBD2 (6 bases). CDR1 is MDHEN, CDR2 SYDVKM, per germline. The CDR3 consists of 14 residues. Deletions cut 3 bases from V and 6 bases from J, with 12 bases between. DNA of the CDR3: TGTGCCAGCAGTTTGGGGGGATTGGGCAATGAGCAGTTCTTC. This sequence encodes CASSLGGLGNEQFF.

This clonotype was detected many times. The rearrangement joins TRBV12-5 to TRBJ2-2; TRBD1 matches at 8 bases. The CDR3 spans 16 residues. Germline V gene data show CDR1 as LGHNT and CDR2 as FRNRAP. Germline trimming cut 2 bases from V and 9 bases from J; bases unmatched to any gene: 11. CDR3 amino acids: CASGLWGRGRKRELFF. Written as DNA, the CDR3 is TGTGCTAGTGGTTTGTGGGGCAGGGGGCGCAAGCGGGAGCTGTTTTTT.

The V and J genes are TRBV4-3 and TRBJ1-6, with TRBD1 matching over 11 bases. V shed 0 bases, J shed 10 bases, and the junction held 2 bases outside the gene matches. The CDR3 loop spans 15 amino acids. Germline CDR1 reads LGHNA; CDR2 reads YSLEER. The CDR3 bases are TGCGCCAGCAGCCAAGAGGGACAGGGGGGATCACCCCTCCACTTT. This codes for CASSQEGQGGSPLHF.